This T cell receptor (beta chain) comes out of a study of shared clonotypes between healthy human individuals. Overall study: CD4 naive and CD4 memory each took three plates per donor, while CD8 naive took two and CD8 memory one.

Study conclusions and caveats: Generally, naive subsets came out with larger estimated richness than memory subsets.

Comment on this clone: Its antigen is currently unknown.

In the CD4+ fraction, cells were divided into CD45RA+ naive and CD45RA-negative memory subsets. Trimming cost V 0 bases and J 2 bases, with 14 bases left between them. CDR1 SGHNT and CDR2 YYREEE come from the germline V gene (reference sequence). CDR3 length: 16 amino acids. Per the study methods: Filtering differed since immunoSEQ provided only junctions, with no quality scores. Clones were sequenced by immunoSEQ multiplex PCR, and TCRdb holds only the in-frame ones, with some missing. The V and J calls and the clone size are those of that table, but D and trimming were determined from the DNA. The sample has a few hundred thousand clones; around 97% are singletons.

The sequencing sample was made of naive CD4+ T cells sorted from blood. Subset defined: CD45RA+ positively selected. This sequence joins TRBV5-4 and TRBJ1-2, with D maybe TRBD1 (5 bases). The source of this sequence is a woman aged 25 to 39 in good health. The CDR3 DNA follows: TGTGCCAGCAGCTTGGGGGGACTCAACGGCAACTATGGCTACACCTTC. It yields the protein CASSLGGLNGNYGYTF.